Sequencing of this T cell receptor (beta chain) was carried out in a study of CD8+ T cells in alopecia areata (dated by TCRdb to 2016 to 2018). About the investigation overall: Treated patients were enrolled in an open-label pilot trial of oral tofacitinib at 5 to 10 mg twice daily for moderate-to-severe alopecia areata. Tofacitinib was administered for 6 to 18 months, and 6 months of follow-up off drug were then conducted to assess delayed response and recurrence. Disease severity in treated patients was measured with the SALT score, which quantifies the percentage of affected scalp surface area. The study used high-throughput TCRbeta sequencing to examine T cell clonal expansion in alopecia areata, in both the C3H/HeJ mouse model and human patients. Scalp tissue and sorted CD4+ and CD8+ peripheral blood T cells from patchy and totalis/universalis alopecia areata patients and from healthy controls were covered by human TCRbeta sequencing. Tofacitinib-treated patients had biopsies at baseline and at 4 and 24 weeks of treatment, with a later scalp biopsy in several patients. Clonality in the scalp was compared among normal scalp (n=4), patchy alopecia areata scalp (n=8), and alopecia totalis/universalis scalp (n=8). The RNA source kit depended on sample type: the PAXgene miRNA kit for fixed scalp, the miRNeasy kit for PBMCs, and the RNeasy kit for mouse skin. TCRbeta CDR3 regions were amplified by immunoSEQ multiplex PCR using 35 Vbeta forward and 13 Jbeta reverse primers.

From a lookup of the germline V gene, CDR1 and CDR2 are SQVTM and ANQGSEA. V loses 5 bases, J loses 5 bases, and the germline ends lie 6 bases apart. The CDR3 holds 10 amino acids from the cysteine to the phenylalanine. Of the read, only the CDR3 DNA is kept; its 30 bases are in frame from base 1. Library preparation was by the immunoSEQ multiplex PCR assay. To provide template for TCR sequencing, every sample had RNA extracted and reverse transcribed into cDNA. First-strand cDNA was synthesized using SuperScript III with a 2:1 mix of oligo-dT and random hexamers. A synthetic immune receptor repertoire was used to gauge amplification bias, and whatever bias remained was removed computationally. The study's own analysis went as follows. After raw reads were preprocessed to remove errors, the CDR3 was defined following IMGT conventions as running from the conserved cysteine to phenylalanine. Clonality was computed as 1 minus the Shannon entropy, with the entropy normalized by log2 of the number of productive unique TCRs. Whether scalp clones were CD4 or CD8 was inferred by matching scalp TCRbeta sequences against CD4 and CD8 repertoires sorted from blood. TCRdb carries this immuneACCESS record with in-frame sequences only. Its versions omit some clonotypes, under half of them owing to an unresolved V gene in the studies checked, with the rest unexplained. V and J calls and clone size come straight from that table; D and trimming were deduced from the DNA. This sample comprises more than 140,000 clones, roughly 86% of them detected only once. The leading ten clones occupy roughly 13% of the sample.

Per the publication, the time point label means: less than five weeks on oral tofacitinib. This sample's treatment or condition label indicates: oral pan-JAK inhibitor, 5-10 mg twice daily. Peripheral blood and lesional scalp punch biopsies were obtained from patients with alopecia areata. PBMCs were isolated by density centrifugation and stained for CD3, CD4 and CD8, and CD4+ and CD8+ T cells were sorted on a FACSAria. Summary of the overall study and its limitations: Tofacitinib significantly lowered scalp clonality and the number of expanded CD8+ clones among the top 100 scalp clones. Compared with normal scalp, lesional scalp, particularly in alopecia totalis/universalis, had higher clonality and more expanded CD8+ clones, which suggests antigenic drive. Shared TCR sequences between patients were less evident than in mice, which may be partly attributable to HLA diversity in the patient population. During tofacitinib treatment, many expanded lesional clones stuck around in both scalp and blood, and this persistence may partly explain why relapse happens after treatment is stopped. Scalp TCR repertoire analysis is complicated because resident alphabeta T cells in normal human skin are also sequenced, whereas mouse skin is dominated by gammadelta T cells. Because the treated cohort was small and had only one nonresponder, larger studies are needed to examine links between baseline CD8+ expansion and response.

On this clone: The antigen it recognizes is unknown. Per-base qualities were not stored, and no clone one base away is much larger.

This receptor was identified in a human donor with alopecia areata. The chain is encoded by TRBV29-1 joined to TRBJ2-5; TRBD2 is perhaps the D gene, given 5 matching bases. Sequenced material: CD8+ T cells sorted from blood, taken at week 4, from a patient treated with tofacitinib. The encoded CDR3 is CSVWTETQYF. The nucleotides are TGCAGCGTTTGGACTGAGACCCAGTACTTC. The CDR3, completed at both ends by the reference TRBV29-1 and TRBJ2-5 genes, gives the full variable domain SAVISQKPSRDICQRGTSLTIQCQVDSQVTMMFWYRQQPGQSLTLIATANQGSEATYESGFVIDKFPISRPNLTFSTLTVSNMSPEDSSIYLCSVWTETQYFGPGTRLLVL.